Only a few counts were recorded for the clone carrying this TCR beta chain. The target antigen is unknown. Using RNA transcripts as the source, TCR beta CDR3 regions were amplified. The HTBI set primed first-round TCR CDR3 RT-PCR. TCRdb reprocessed the multiplex PCR reads via MiXCR and lists one record per CDR3 protein. This sample yields under 600,000 distinct CDR3 sequences, of which approximately 15% are seen a single time; about 3.5% belongs to the top ten. Researchers barred patients who had uncontrolled infection, other autoimmune disease, pregnancy or lactation. Diagnostic assessment was based on clinical symptoms, serum thyroxine and TRAb, thyroid ultrasound and orbital computed tomography. The V and J ends lost 3 bases and 10 bases, in that order; junction bases with no gene match: 8. The CDR3 spans 14 residues. The data were taken from a study of T cells in Graves' hyperthyroidism and ophthalmopathy. Findings and caveats of the study: Ophthalmopathy was separated from stable hyperthyroidism by a 13 V-J model. The model anticipated ophthalmopathy a median about 6.5 months pre-onset.

This clonotype was sampled from a woman aged 40 to 49 with Graves' ophthalmopathy. V usage is TRBV12-3 or TRBV12-4 and J usage is TRBJ2-1; TRBD1 aligns across 8 bases. The specimen was blood. The CDR3 nucleotides are TGTGCCAGCAGTTTGGACCTTGACAGGGGCGAGCAGTTCTTC. It translates to CASSLDLDRGEQFF.